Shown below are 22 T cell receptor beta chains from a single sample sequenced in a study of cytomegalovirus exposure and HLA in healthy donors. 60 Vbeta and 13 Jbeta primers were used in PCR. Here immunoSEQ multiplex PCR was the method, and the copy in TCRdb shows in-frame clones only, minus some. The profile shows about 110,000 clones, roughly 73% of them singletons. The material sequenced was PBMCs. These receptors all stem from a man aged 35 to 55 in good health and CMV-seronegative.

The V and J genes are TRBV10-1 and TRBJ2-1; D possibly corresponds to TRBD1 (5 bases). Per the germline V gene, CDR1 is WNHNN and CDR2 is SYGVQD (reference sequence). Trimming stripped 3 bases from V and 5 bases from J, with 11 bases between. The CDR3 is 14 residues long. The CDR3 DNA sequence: TGCGCCAGCAGTGAAAACGCAGGGAACAATGAGCAGTTCTTC. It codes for CASSENAGNNEQFF.

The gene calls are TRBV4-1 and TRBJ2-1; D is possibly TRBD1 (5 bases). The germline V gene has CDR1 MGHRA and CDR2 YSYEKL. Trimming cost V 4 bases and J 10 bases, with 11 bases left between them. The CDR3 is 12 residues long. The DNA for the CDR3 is TGCGCCAGCAGCCTGTTGGGGCCCGAGCAGTTCTTC. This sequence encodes CASSLLGPEQFF.

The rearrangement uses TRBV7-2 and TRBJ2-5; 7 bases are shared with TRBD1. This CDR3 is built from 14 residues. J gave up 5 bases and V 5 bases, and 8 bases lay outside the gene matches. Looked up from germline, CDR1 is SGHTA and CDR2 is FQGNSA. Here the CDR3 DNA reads TGTGCCAGCAGCGAAGGGGGCCGGAGGGAGACCCAGTACTTC. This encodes CASSEGGRRETQYF.

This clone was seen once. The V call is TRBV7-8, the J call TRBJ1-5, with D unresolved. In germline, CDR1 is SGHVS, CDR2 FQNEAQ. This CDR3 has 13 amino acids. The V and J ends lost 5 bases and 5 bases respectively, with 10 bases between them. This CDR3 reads CASSLRGYQPQHF. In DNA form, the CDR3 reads TGTGCCAGCAGCCTCCGCGGTTATCAGCCCCAGCATTTT.

This CDR3 is CASSEGGNLSNQPQHF. CDR3 sequence (DNA): TGTGCCAGCAGTGAGGGGGGGAACTTAAGCAATCAGCCCCAGCATTTT. The rearrangement joins TRBV6-1 to TRBJ1-5, with a tentative D call TRBD1 (5 bases). This CDR3 has 16 residues. CDR1 and CDR2 from the germline V gene are MNHNS and SASEGT. V was cut by 3 bases and J by 1 base, with 13 bases left in between.

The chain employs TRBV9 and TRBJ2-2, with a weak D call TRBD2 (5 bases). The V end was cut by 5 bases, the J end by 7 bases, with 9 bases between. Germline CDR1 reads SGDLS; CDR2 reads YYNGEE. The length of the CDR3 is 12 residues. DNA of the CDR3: TGTGCCAGCAGAAGCGGACTCGGGGAGCTGTTTTTT. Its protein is CASRSGLGELFF.

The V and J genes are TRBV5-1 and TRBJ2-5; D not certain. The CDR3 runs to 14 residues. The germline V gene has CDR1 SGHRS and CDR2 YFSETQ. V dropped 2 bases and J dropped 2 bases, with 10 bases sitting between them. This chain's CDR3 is CASSFSPSQETQYF. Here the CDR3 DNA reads TGCGCCAGCAGCTTCAGTCCATCTCAAGAGACCCAGTACTTC.

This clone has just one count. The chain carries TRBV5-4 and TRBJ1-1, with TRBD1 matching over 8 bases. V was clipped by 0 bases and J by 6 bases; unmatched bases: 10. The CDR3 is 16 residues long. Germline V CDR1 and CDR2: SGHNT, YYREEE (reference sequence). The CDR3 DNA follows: TGTGCCAGCAGCTTGGGAAGGCCAGGGGGCGGCGCTGAAGCTTTCTTT. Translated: CASSLGRPGGGAEAFF.

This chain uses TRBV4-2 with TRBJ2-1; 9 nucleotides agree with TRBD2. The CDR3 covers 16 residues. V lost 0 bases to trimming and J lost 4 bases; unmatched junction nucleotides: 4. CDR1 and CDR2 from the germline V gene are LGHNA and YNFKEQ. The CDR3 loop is CASSQDIAGAYNEQFF. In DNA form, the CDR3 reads TGTGCCAGCAGCCAAGATATAGCGGGGGCATACAATGAGCAGTTCTTC.

The CDR3 DNA sequence: TGTGCCAGCAGTCCGACTGAGGGGGCAGAGACTGAAGCTTTCTTT. It encodes CASSPTEGAETEAFF. The chain carries TRBV28 and TRBJ1-1; 7 nucleotides line up with TRBD1. From germline, CDR1 is MDHEN and CDR2 SYDVKM. The CDR3 sequence is 15 residues long. With 5 bases clipped from V and 5 bases from J, the junction kept 11 bases outside the gene matches. Looking up the rest from reference TRBV28 and TRBJ1-1 gives the full variable domain: DVKVTQSSRYLVKRTGEKVFLECVQDMDHENMFWYRQDPGLGLRLIYFSYDVKMKEKGDIPEGYSVSREKKERFSLILESASTNQTSMYLCASSPTEGAETEAFFGQGTRLTVV.

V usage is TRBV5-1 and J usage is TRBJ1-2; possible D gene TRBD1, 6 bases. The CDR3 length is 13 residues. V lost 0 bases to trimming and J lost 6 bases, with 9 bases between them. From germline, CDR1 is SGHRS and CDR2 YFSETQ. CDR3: CASSLVGGDGYTF. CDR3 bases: TGCGCCAGCAGCTTGGTAGGGGGAGATGGCTACACCTTC. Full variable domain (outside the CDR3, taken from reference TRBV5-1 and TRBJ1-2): KAGVTQTPRYLIKTRGQQVTLSCSPISGHRSVSWYQQTPGQGLQFLFEYFSETQRNKGNFPGRFSGRQFSNSRSEMNVSTLELGDSALYLCASSLVGGDGYTFGSGTRLTVV.

The CDR3 loop is CASSPIRAGDNQPQHF. The CDR3 nucleotides read TGTGCCAGCTCACCAATCCGGGCGGGGGACAATCAGCCCCAGCATTTT. This sequence joins TRBV18 and TRBJ1-5; weak D call: TRBD1 (5 bases). Germline assignment: CDR1 KGHSH and CDR2 LQKENI. Trimming removed 2 bases from V and 3 bases from J, with 14 bases in between. There are 16 residues in the CDR3.

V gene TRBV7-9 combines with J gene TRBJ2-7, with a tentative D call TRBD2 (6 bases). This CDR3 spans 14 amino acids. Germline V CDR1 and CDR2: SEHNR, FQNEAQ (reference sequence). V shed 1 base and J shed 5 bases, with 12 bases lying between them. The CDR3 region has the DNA TGTGCCAGCAGCTTAGATGCGGGGATCCACGAGCAGTACTTC. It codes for CASSLDAGIHEQYF.

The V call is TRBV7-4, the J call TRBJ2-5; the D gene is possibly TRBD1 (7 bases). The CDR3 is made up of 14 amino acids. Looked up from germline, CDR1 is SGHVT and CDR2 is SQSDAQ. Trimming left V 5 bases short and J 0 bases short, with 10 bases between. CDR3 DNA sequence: TGTGCCAGCAGCCAGGGGGGACACCAAGAGACCCAGTACTTC. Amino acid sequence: CASSQGGHQETQYF.

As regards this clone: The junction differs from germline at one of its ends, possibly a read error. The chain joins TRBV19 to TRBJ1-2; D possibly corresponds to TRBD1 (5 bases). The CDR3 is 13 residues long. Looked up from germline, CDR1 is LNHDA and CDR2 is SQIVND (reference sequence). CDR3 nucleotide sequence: TGTGCCAGTTCGCCAGGGTATAACTATGGCTACACTTTC. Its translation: CASSPGYNYGYTF.

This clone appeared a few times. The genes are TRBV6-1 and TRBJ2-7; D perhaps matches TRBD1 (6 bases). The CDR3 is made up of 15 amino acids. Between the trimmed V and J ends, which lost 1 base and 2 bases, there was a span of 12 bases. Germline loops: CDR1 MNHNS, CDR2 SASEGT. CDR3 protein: CASSEEGRGPYEQYF. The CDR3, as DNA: TGTGCCAGCAGTGAAGAAGGCAGGGGCCCCTACGAGCAGTACTTC.

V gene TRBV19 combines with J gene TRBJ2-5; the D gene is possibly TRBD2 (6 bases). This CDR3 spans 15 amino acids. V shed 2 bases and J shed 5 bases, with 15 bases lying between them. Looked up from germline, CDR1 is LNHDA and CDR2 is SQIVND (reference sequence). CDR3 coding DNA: TGTGCCAGTAGTATAAGGGGAGGTGAGGCGGAGACCCAGTACTTC. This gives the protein CASSIRGGEAETQYF.

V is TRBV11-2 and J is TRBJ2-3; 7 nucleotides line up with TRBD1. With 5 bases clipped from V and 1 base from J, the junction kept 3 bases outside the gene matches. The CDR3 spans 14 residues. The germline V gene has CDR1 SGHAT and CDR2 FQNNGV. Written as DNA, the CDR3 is TGTGCCAGCAGCGCAGACAGGGGCACAGATACGCAGTATTTT. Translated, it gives CASSADRGTDTQYF.

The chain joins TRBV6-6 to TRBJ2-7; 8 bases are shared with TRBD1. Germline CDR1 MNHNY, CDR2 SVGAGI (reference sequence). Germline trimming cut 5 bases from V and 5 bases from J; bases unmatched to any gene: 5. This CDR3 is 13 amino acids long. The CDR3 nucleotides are TGTGCCAGCAGTGACAGGGGAGACGACGAGCAGTACTTC. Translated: CASSDRGDDEQYF.

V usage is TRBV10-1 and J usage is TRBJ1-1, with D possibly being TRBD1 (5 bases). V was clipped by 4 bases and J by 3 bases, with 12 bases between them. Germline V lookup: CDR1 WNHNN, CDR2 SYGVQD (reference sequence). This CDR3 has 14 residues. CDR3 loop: CASSVDQGYTEAFF. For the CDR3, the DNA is TGCGCCAGCAGTGTCGACCAGGGATACACTGAAGCTTTCTTT.

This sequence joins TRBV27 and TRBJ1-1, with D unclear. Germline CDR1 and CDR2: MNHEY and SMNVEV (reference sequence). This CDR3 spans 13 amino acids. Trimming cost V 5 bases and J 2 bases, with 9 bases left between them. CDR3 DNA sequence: TGTGCCAGCAGTCTAAACAGAAACACTGAAGCTTTCTTT. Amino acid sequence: CASSLNRNTEAFF.

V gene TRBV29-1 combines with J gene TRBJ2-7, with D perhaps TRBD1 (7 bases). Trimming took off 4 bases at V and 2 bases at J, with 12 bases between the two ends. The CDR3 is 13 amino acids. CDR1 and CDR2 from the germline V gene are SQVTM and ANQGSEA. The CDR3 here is CSVGRGRAYEQYF. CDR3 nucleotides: TGCAGCGTTGGGAGGGGGCGCGCCTACGAGCAGTACTTC.